The next 8 T cell receptor beta chains were all read from a single sample in a study of control samples from healthy donors and cancer patients (dated by TCRdb to 2020 to 2022). The method was the immunoSEQ multiplex PCR assay. In its TCRdb copy, this immuneACCESS table keeps in-frame sequences only and misses some clones. Where compared with another copy, unresolved V genes explain less than half of these, and the others have no known cause. This sample's table carries about 210,000 clones. The ten largest account for about 2.2% of the sample. The sequenced sample was blood. The receptors shown here come from a young woman in good health.

This chain connects TRBV19 to TRBJ1-1; unclear D gene. The V end lost 2 bases, the J end lost 8 bases, and 21 bases lay between the germline ends. The germline gives CDR1 LNHDA, CDR2 SQIVND (reference sequence). The CDR3 consists of 16 residues. The CDR3 DNA follows: TGTGCCAGTAGTATATGGGATCGATATGGAGACGTCGAAGCTTTCTTT. Protein: CASSIWDRYGDVEAFF.

The chain uses TRBV5-1 and TRBJ2-1, with 11 positions matching TRBD2. With V trimmed by 3 bases and J by 6 bases, 5 bases remained unmatched. Germline CDR1 is SGHRS and CDR2 is YFSETQ. The CDR3 consists of 15 residues. The CDR3 nucleotides are TGCGCCAGCAGCTGGGAAGGACTAGCGGGCAATGAGCAGTTCTTC. Protein sequence: CASSWEGLAGNEQFF.

Concerning this clone itself: Germline is not matched at one junction end, which may reflect a read error. The V gene is TRBV30, the J gene TRBJ1-2; D ambiguous. CDR1 GTSNPN and CDR2 SVGIG come from the germline V gene (reference sequence). The CDR3 loop spans 13 amino acids. CDR3 amino acids: CAWAIKADYRYTF. The CDR3, as DNA: TGTGCCTGGGCAATCAAGGCTGACTATCGCTACACCTTC.

The chain recombines TRBV10-2 with TRBJ2-2, with TRBD2 identical over 10 bases. The ends lost 3 bases at V and 7 bases at J; junction bases unmatched: 5. The CDR3 runs to 15 residues. Germline V gives CDR1 WSHSY, CDR2 SAAADI. For the CDR3, the DNA is TGCGCCAGCAGTGATCAGAGCGGGGGGGGCGGGGAGCTGTTTTTT. It is translated as CASSDQSGGGGELFF.

The genes are TRBV24-1 and TRBJ2-3, with 10 bases that match TRBD2. V shed 1 base and J 2 bases; nucleotides not matched to a gene: 8. CDR1 KGHDR and CDR2 SFDVKD come from the germline V gene. This CDR3 spans 18 amino acids. The CDR3 protein is CATSDLGLAGGHTDTQYF. The CDR3 DNA is TGTGCCACCAGTGATTTAGGGTTAGCGGGGGGCCACACAGATACGCAGTATTTT.

The V and J genes are TRBV2 and TRBJ1-1, with D possibly TRBD1 on 5 matching bases. Germline assignment: CDR1 SNHLY and CDR2 FYNNEI. V was pared by 6 bases and J by 5 bases, with 16 bases between. The CDR3 covers 14 residues. The CDR3 loop is CASRVGQGGTEAFF. The CDR3 DNA sequence: TGTGCCAGCAGGGTGGGGCAGGGTGGTACTGAAGCTTTCTTT.

The chain employs TRBV28 and TRBJ1-5, with unresolved D. The CDR3 contains 11 residues. Germline CDR1 is MDHEN and CDR2 is SYDVKM. V gave up 3 bases and J gave up 9 bases, with 6 bases separating them. The CDR3 coding sequence is TGTGCCAGCAGTTTTGGGTGGCCCCAGCATTTT. As protein: CASSFGWPQHF.

V and J are TRBV18 and TRBJ2-5; TRBD2 might be the D (5 bases). The CDR3 has 15 amino acids. V was cut by 0 bases and J by 4 bases, with 12 bases left in between. The germline CDR1 and CDR2 sequences are KGHSH and LQKENI. In nucleotides, the CDR3 is TGTGCCAGCTCACCACCGCGGGTTGAGGGAGAGACCCAGTACTTC. Translated, it gives CASSPPRVEGETQYF.